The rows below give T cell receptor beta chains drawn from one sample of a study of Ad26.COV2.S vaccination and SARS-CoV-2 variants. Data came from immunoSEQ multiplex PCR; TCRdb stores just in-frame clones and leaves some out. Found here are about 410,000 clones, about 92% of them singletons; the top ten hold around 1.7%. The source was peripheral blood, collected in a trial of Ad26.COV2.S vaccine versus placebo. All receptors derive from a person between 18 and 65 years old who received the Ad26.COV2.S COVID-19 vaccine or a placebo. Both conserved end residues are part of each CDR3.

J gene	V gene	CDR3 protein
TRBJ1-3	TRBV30	CAWNWAGGSGNTIYF
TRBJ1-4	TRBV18	CASSMTGTNEKLFF
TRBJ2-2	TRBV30	CAWRIKDTYTGELFF
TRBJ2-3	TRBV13	CASTSRADTQYF
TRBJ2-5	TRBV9	CASSPWGGGQETQYF
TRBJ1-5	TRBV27	CASSSISGNQPQHF
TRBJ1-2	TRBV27	CASRVSTGSVYGYTF
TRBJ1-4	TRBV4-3	CASSQASGGFEKLFF
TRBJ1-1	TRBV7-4	CASSSRTSHRLNTEAFF
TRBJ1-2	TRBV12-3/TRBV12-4	CASSLGGGYTF
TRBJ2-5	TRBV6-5	CATRTQSTRETQYF
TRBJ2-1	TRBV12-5	CASGLTGSLYNEQFF
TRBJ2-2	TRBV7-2	CASSLGAGELFF
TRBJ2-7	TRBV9	CASSESGIFDEQYF
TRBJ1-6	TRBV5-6	CASTSGDRGLYSPLHF
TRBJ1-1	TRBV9	CASSVGVGTEAFF
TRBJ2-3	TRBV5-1	CASSPGTSVTDTQYF
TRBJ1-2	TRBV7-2	CASRSGTGGSSGYGYTF
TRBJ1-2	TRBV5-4	CASSSITGQGGGYTF
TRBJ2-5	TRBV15	CATSGPDGGQETQYF
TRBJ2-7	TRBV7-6	CASSLPYQQYF
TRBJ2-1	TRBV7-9	CASSLPGQGVNEQFF
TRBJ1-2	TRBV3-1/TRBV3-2	CASSQFYGYTF
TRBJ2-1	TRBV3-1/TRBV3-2	CASSQAGQGYNEQFF
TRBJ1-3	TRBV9	CASSVGPPHGSSGNTIYF
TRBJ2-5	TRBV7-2	CASSSGDYAQYF
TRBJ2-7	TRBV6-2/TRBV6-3	CASSGWRQALQYF
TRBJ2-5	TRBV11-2	CASSPTGTSGGAFQETQYF
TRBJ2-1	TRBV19	CASRPVFQEANNEQFF
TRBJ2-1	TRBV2	CASKAPLGEQFF
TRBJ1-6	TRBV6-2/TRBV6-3	CASSYGAIPSPLHF
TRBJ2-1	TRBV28	CASSEKGSTYNEQFF
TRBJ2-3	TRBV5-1	CASSWSGGDTQYF
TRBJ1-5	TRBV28	CASSFGDSNQPQHF
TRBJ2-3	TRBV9	CASGPSSTDTQYF
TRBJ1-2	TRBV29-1	CSVLGNPSYGYTF
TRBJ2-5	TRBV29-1	CSVETGRETQYF
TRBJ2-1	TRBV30	CAWSVSGPSGRFF
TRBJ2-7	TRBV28	CATQPIQVFFSYEQYF
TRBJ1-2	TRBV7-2	CASSLVSLIIRGHTF
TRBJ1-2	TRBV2	CASSEWGLNYGYTF
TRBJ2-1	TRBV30	CACRRGGGGYNEQFF
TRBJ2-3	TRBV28	CASSLLLDSSKADTQYF
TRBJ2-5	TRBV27	CASSLLLGETQYF
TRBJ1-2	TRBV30	CAWSESSTGTF
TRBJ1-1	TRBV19	CASMATLGQTSLTEAFF
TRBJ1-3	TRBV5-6	CASSLAQDAGNTIYF
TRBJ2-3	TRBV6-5	CASSSRAVTDTQYF
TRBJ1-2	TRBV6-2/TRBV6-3	CASSYFRGGYGYTF
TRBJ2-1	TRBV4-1	CASSHVAGALGNEQFF
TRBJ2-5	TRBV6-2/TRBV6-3	CASSNRFPETQYF
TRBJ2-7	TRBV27	CASSLSQGTYEQYF
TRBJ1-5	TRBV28	CASSFPDRIANQPQHF
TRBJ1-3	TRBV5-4	CASSLEARTEGNTIYF
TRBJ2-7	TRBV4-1	CASSQVAGPYEQYF